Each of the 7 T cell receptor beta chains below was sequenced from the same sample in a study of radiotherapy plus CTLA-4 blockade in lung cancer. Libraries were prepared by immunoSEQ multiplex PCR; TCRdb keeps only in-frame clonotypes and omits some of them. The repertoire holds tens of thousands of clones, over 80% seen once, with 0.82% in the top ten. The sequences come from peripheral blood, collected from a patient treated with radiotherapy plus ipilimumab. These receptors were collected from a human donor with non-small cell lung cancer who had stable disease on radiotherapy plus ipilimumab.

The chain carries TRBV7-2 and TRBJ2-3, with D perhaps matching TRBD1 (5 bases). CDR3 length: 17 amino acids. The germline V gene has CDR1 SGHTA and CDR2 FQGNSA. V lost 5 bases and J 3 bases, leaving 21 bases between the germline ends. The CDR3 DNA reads TGTGCCAGCAGCCGCCAGGGCAGGGTGATCTCGACAGATACGCAGTATTTT. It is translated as CASSRQGRVISTDTQYF.

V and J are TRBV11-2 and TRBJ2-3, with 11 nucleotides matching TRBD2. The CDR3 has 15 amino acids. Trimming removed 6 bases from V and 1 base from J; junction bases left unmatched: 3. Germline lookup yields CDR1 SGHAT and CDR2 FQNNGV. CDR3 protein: CASSLLAGGTDTQYF. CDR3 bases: TGTGCCAGCAGTTTACTAGCGGGGGGCACAGATACGCAGTATTTT.

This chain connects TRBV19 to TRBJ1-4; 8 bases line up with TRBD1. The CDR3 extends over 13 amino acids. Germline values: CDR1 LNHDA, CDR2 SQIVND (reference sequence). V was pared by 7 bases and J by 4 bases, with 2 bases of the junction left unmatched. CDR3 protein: CASIGQGNEKLFF. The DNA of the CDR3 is TGTGCCAGTATTGGACAGGGTAATGAAAAACTGTTTTTT.

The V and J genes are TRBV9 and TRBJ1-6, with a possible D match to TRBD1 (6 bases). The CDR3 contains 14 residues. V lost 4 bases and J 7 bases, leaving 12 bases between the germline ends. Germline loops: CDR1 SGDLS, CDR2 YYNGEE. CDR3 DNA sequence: TGTGCCAGCAGCCCTACAGGGATGAATTCACCCCTCCACTTT. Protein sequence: CASSPTGMNSPLHF.

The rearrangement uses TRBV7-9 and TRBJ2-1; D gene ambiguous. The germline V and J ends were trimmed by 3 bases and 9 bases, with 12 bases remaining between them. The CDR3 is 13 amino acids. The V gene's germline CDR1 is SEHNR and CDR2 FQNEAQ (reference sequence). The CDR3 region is CASSFPGQSEQFF. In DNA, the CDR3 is TGTGCCAGCAGCTTTCCGGGTCAATCTGAGCAGTTCTTC.

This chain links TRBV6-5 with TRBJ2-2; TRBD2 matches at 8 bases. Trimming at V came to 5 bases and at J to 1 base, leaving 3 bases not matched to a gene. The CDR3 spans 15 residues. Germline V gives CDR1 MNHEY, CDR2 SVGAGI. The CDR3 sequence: CASSLSGGNTGELFF. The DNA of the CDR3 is TGTGCCAGCAGTCTGAGCGGGGGGAACACCGGGGAGCTGTTTTTT.

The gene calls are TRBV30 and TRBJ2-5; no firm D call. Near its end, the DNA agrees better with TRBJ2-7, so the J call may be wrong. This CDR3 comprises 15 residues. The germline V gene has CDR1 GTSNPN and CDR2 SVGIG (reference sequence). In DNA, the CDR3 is TGTGCCTGGAGTGTACGGGCGGCTGGTACCTACGAGCAGTACTTC. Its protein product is CAWSVRAAGTYEQYF.